These 8 T cell receptor beta chains were all obtained from the same sample, sequenced in a study of blood T cell repertoires in COVID-19. Clones were read by immunoSEQ multiplex PCR, and TCRdb kept only the in-frame ones, dropping some. The profile shows around 300,000 clones, 85% to 90% of them singletons. Sample: peripheral blood. Receptors were obtained from a woman between 50 and 59 years old with active or convalescent COVID-19.

The CDR3 nucleotides are TGTGCCACCTATCCCAGTCGGGGGCCCCAGCATTTT. As protein: CATYPSRGPQHF. This chain links TRBV19 with TRBJ1-5; D not resolved. The CDR3 sequence is 12 residues long. The germline CDR1 and CDR2 sequences are LNHDA and SQIVND (reference sequence). The V gene lost 10 bases and the J gene lost 9 bases, with 16 bases spanning the gap.

The V call is TRBV10-3, the J call TRBJ2-1, with 7 nucleotides matching TRBD1. This CDR3 contains 14 residues. V gave up 6 bases and J gave up 6 bases; unmatched junction bases: 8. From germline, CDR1 is ENHRY and CDR2 SYGVKD. The CDR3: CAIRGDSGGNEQFF. The CDR3 DNA reads TGTGCCATCAGGGGGGACAGTGGCGGCAATGAGCAGTTCTTC.

The gene calls are TRBV19 and TRBJ1-4, with D uncertain. CDR1 is LNHDA and CDR2 is SQIVND in the germline V gene (reference sequence). The length of the CDR3 is 14 residues. V was trimmed by 4 bases and J by 6 bases, leaving 12 bases between them. Here the CDR3 reads CASSTGAADEKLFF. For the CDR3, the DNA is TGTGCCAGTAGTACCGGAGCCGCGGATGAAAAACTGTTTTTT. Full variable domain (remainder filled in from reference TRBV19 and TRBJ1-4): DGGITQSPKYLFRKEGQNVTLSCEQNLNHDAMYWYRQDPGQGLRLIYYSQIVNDFQKGDIAEGYSVSREKKESFPLTVTSAQKNPTAFYLCASSTGAADEKLFFGSGTQLSVL.

Only a few counts were recorded for this clone. This chain links TRBV5-1 with TRBJ1-1, with D hard to call. V gave up 2 bases and J gave up 2 bases, with 7 bases separating them. Germline V lookup: CDR1 SGHRS, CDR2 YFSETQ. The CDR3 spans 13 residues. Here the CDR3 DNA reads TGCGCCAGCAGCTTACTAGATAACACTGAAGCTTTCTTT. It translates to CASSLLDNTEAFF. The full variable domain, its missing parts supplied by reference TRBV5-1 and TRBJ1-1, is KAGVTQTPRYLIKTRGQQVTLSCSPISGHRSVSWYQQTPGQGLQFLFEYFSETQRNKGNFPGRFSGRQFSNSRSEMNVSTLELGDSALYLCASSLLDNTEAFFGQGTRLTVV.

The rearrangement joins TRBV11-1 to TRBJ2-1; TRBD2 might be the D (6 bases). The CDR3 has 13 residues. V was cut by 1 base and J by 9 bases, with 10 bases left in between. Germline V CDR1 and CDR2: SGHAT, FQDESV (reference sequence). CDR3 in amino acids: CASSLVRLGEQFF. In nucleotides, the CDR3 is TGTGCCAGCAGCTTAGTGCGACTAGGTGAGCAGTTCTTC.

This clone showed up just once. The V and J genes are TRBV27 and TRBJ1-5; 9 nucleotides align to TRBD1. The trim removed 6 bases at V and 7 bases at J, leaving 10 bases unmatched. This CDR3 spans 15 amino acids. CDR1 is MNHEY, CDR2 SMNVEV, per germline (reference sequence). The CDR3 spells CASSSDRGGGQPQHF. In nucleotides, the CDR3 is TGTGCCAGCAGCTCGGACAGGGGTGGGGGGCAGCCCCAGCATTTT.

J is TRBJ2-2 and V is TRBV16; D remains unclear. V was cut by 0 bases and J by 2 bases, with 7 bases left in between. The CDR3 spans 15 residues. The germline gives CDR1 KGHSY, CDR2 FQNENV. The CDR3 nucleotides are TGTGCCAGCAGCCAATCGCACAGAAACACCGGGGAGCTGTTTTTT. Translated: CASSQSHRNTGELFF.

The chain recombines TRBV9 with TRBJ1-2; TRBD1 is a possible D gene (5 bases). The CDR3 loop spans 13 amino acids. The V gene's germline CDR1 is SGDLS and CDR2 YYNGEE. Trimming took 3 bases from V and 5 from J, leaving 11 bases between them. Written as DNA, the CDR3 is TGTGCCAGCAGCGAATACAGGTCTTATGGCTACACCTTC. This gives the protein CASSEYRSYGYTF.